Sequencing of this TCR beta chain was carried out in a study of response to subunit inactivated influenza vaccine. Whole-study findings and limits: Every seasonal influenza vaccination brings in few new T cells, the authors suggested.

With respect to this clonotype: As yet, its antigen is unknown.

Germline-derived CDR1 and CDR2 are SGHDN and FVKESK. The CDR3 runs to 13 residues. The V end lost 6 bases, the J end lost 7 bases, and 16 bases lay between the germline ends. TCRdb reprocessed the RT-PCR reads with MiXCR, giving one entry per CDR3 protein. The sample has 200,000 to 300,000 distinct CDR3 sequences; 10% to 15% are singletons. The sequence was collected from a man in his forties or fifties who received an inactivated influenza vaccine. The sample was non-naive T cells sorted from PBMCs, taken around 14 days before vaccination. The chain uses TRBV14 and TRBJ2-7; D unresolved. The CDR3 DNA follows: TGTGCCAGCAGTCGGTGGGAAACGGAGGAGCAGTACTTC. This sequence encodes CASSRWETEEQYF.